This TCR beta chain originates from a study of cytomegalovirus exposure and HLA in healthy donors. Study at large: The study placed approximately 78% of its approximately 400 genotyped donors in the Caucasian-associated ancestry cluster.

On this clone: As yet, its antigen is unknown.

The germline CDR1 and CDR2 sequences are LNHNV and YYDKDF (reference sequence). Between the trimmed V and J ends, which lost 0 bases and 0 bases, there was a span of 7 bases. This CDR3 is 15 amino acids long. Primers for the PCR totalled 60 Vbeta and 13 Jbeta. Data came from immunoSEQ multiplex PCR; TCRdb stores just in-frame clones and leaves some out. The table lists about 200,000 clones, about 80% of them singletons. Study results and limitations: HLA alleles showed associations with some 17,000 TCR beta sequences in a later analysis, at a 0.05 false discovery rate. Other equally common chains were less clonally expanded than HLA-associated TCR beta chains, a later analysis showed.

The specimen sequenced was PBMCs. The V gene is TRBV15, the J gene TRBJ2-3, with D unresolved. The sequence was obtained from a man in his late teens or twenties in good health and CMV-seronegative. CDR3 amino acids: CATSREPGSTDTQYF. CDR3 nucleotide sequence: TGTGCCACCAGCAGAGAACCAGGTAGCACAGATACGCAGTATTTT.